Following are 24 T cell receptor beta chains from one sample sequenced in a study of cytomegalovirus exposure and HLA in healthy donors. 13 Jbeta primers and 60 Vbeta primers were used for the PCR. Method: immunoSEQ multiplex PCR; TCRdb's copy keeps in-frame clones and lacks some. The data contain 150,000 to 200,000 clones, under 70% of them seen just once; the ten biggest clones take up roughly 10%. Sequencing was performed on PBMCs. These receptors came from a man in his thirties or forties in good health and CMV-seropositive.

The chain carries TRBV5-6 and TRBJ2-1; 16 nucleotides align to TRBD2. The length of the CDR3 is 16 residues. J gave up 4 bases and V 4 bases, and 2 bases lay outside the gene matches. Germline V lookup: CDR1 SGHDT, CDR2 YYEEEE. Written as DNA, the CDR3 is TGTGCCAGCAGCGGGACTAGCGGGAGGGGTTACAATGAGCAGTTCTTC. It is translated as CASSGTSGRGYNEQFF.

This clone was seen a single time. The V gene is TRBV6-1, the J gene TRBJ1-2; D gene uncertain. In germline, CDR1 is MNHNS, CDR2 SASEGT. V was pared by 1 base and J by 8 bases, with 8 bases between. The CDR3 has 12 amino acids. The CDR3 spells CASSEGTVGYTF. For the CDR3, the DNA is TGTGCCAGCAGTGAAGGCACAGTGGGCTACACCTTC.

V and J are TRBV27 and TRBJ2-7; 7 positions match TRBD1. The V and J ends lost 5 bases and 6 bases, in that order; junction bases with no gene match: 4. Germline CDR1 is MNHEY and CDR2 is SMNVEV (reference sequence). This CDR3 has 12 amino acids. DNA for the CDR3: TGTGCCAGCAGTAAGACAGGGCGCGAGCAGTACTTC. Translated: CASSKTGREQYF.

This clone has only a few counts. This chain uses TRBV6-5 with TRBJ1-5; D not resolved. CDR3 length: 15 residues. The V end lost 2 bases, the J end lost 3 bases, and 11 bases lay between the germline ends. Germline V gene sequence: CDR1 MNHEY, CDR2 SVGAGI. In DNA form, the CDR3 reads TGTGCCAGCAGTTACGCCTCGGGAAACAATCAGCCCCAGCATTTT. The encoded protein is CASSYASGNNQPQHF.

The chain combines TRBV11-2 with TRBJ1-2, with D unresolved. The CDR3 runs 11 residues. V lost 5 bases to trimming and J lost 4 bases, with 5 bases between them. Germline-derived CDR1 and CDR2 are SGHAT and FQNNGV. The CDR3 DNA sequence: TGTGCCAGCAGCAACAGCTATGGCTACACCTTC. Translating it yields CASSNSYGYTF.

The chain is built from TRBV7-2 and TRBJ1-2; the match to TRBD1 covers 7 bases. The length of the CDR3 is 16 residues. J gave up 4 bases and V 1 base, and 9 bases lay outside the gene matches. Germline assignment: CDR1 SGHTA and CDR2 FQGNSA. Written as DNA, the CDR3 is TGTGCCAGCAGCTTAGTAGATGCGACAGGGATCTATGGCTACACCTTC. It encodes CASSLVDATGIYGYTF.

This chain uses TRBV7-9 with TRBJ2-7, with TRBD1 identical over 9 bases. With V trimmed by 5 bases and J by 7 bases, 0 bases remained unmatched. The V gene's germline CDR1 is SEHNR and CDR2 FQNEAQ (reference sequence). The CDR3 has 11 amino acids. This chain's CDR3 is CASSDRGEQYF. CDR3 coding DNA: TGTGCCAGCAGCGACAGGGGGGAGCAGTACTTC.

Written as DNA, the CDR3 is TGTGCCAGCAGCAACTTAGCGGGAGTGGGTGAGCAGTTCTTC. Its protein product is CASSNLAGVGEQFF. The chain combines TRBV11-2 with TRBJ2-1; 9 nucleotides line up with TRBD2. Germline V gene data show CDR1 as SGHAT and CDR2 as FQNNGV. The CDR3 has 14 residues. The V and J ends lost 5 bases and 9 bases, in that order; junction bases with no gene match: 8.

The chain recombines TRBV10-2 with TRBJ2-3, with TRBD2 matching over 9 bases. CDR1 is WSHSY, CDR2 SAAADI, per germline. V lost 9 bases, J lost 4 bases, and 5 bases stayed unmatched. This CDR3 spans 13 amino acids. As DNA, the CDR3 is TGCGCCAGTAGCGGGAGAGGCGCAGATACGCAGTATTTT. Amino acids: CASSGRGADTQYF.

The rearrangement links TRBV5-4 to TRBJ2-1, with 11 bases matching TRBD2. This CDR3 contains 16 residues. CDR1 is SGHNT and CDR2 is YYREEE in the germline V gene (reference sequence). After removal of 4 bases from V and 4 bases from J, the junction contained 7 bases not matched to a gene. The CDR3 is CASSPDSGGAYNEQFF. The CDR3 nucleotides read TGTGCCAGCAGCCCGGATAGCGGGGGGGCGTACAATGAGCAGTTCTTC. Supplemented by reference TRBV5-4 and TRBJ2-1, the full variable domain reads ETGVTQSPTHLIKTRGQQVTLRCSSQSGHNTVSWYQQALGQGPQFIFQYYREEENGRGNFPPRFSGLQFPNYSSELNVNALELDDSALYLCASSPDSGGAYNEQFFGPGTRLTVL.

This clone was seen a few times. The CDR3, as DNA: TGTGCCAGCAGCTTAGTGGCCAGGGGGCAGGCTGAAGCTTTCTTT. This encodes CASSLVARGQAEAFF. V is TRBV7-8 and J is TRBJ1-1, with 8 bases aligning to TRBD1. This CDR3 is 15 amino acids long. The ends lost 1 base at V and 6 bases at J; junction bases unmatched: 7. The V gene's germline CDR1 is SGHVS and CDR2 FQNEAQ.

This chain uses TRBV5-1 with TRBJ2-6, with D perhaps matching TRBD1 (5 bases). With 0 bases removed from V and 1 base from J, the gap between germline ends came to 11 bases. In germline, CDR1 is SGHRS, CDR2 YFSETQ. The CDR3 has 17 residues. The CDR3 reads CASSLEGAGSGANVLTF. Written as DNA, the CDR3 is TGCGCCAGCAGCTTGGAAGGGGCTGGGTCTGGGGCCAACGTCCTGACTTTC.

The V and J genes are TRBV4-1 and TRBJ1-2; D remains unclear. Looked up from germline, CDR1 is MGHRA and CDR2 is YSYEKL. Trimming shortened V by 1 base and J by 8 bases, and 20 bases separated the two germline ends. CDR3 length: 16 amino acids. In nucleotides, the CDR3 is TGCGCCAGCAGCCAAGCTCCCGGAGCATCCAATGAGGGCTACACCTTC. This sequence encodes CASSQAPGASNEGYTF.

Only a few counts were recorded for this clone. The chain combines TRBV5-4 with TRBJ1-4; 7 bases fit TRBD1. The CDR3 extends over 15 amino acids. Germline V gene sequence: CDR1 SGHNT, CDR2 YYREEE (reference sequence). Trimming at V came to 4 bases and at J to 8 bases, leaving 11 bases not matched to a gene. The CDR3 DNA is TGTGCCAGCAGCACCGACAGGGACGGAGGCGAAAAACTGTTTTTT. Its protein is CASSTDRDGGEKLFF.

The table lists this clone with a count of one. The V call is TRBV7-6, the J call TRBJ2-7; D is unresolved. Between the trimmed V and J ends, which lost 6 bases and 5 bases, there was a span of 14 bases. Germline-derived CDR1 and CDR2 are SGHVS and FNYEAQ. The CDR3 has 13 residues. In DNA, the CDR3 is TGTGCCAGCAGTCATTCGACCAGCGACGAGCAGTACTTC. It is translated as CASSHSTSDEQYF.

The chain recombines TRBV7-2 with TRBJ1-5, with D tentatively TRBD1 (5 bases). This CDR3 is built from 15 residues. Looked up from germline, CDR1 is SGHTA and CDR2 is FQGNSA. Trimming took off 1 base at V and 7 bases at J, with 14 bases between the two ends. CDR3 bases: TGTGCCAGCAGCTTAGAGGTCGGGGGAGGCCAGCCCCAGCATTTT. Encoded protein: CASSLEVGGGQPQHF.

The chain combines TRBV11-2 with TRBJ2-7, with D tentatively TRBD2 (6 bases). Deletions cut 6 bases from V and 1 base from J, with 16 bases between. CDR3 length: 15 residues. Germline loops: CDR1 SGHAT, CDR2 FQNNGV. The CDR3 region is CASRGTAGASYEQYF. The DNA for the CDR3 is TGTGCCAGCAGGGGGACTGCCGGGGCTTCCTACGAGCAGTACTTC.

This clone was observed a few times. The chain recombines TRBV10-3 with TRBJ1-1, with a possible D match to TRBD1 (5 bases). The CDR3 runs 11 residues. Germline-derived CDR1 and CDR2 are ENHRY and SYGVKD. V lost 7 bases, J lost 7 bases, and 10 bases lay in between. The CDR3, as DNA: TGTGCCATCACCGGGGGTAGTGAAGCTTTCTTT. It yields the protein CAITGGSEAFF.

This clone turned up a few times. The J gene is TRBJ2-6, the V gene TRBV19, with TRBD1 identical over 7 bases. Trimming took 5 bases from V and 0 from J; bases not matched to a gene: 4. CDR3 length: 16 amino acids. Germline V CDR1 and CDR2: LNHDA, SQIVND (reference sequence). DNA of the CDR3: TGTGCCAGTAGTCGGGACAGAGACTCTGGGGCCAACGTCCTGACTTTC. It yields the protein CASSRDRDSGANVLTF.

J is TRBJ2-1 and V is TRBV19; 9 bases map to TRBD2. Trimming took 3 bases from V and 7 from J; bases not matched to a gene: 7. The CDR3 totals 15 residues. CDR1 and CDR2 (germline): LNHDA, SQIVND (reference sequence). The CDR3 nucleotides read TGTGCCAGTAGTATGGTAGCGGGAGTTAGTAATGAGCAGTTCTTC. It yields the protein CASSMVAGVSNEQFF. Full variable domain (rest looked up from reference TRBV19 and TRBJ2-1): DGGITQSPKYLFRKEGQNVTLSCEQNLNHDAMYWYRQDPGQGLRLIYYSQIVNDFQKGDIAEGYSVSREKKESFPLTVTSAQKNPTAFYLCASSMVAGVSNEQFFGPGTRLTVL.

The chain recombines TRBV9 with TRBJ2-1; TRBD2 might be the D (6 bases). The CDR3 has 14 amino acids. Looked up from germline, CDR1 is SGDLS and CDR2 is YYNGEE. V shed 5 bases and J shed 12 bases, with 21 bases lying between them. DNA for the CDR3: TGTGCCAGCAGGCCGGGGACTTCTTACAGTTGGCAGTTCTTC. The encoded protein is CASRPGTSYSWQFF.

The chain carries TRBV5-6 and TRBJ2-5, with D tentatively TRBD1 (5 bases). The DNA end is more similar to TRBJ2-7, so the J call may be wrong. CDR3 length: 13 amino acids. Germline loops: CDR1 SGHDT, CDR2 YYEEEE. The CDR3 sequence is CASSLTVDNEQYF. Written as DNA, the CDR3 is TGTGCCAGCAGCTTGACCGTGGACAACGAGCAGTACTTC.

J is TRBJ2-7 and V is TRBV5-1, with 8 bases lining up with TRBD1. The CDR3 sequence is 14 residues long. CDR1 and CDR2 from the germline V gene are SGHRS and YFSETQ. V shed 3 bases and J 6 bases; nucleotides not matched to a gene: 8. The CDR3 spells CASSYYRGSIEQYF. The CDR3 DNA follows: TGCGCCAGCAGCTATTACAGGGGGTCGATCGAGCAGTACTTC.

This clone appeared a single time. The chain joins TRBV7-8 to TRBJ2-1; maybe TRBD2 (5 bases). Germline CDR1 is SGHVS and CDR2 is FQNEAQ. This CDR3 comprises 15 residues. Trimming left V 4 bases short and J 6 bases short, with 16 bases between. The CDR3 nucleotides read TGTGCCAGCAGCTACCGGGATCATTCATCCAATGAGCAGTTCTTC. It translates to CASSYRDHSSNEQFF.